This T cell receptor (beta chain) was sequenced for a study of T cells after yellow fever vaccination. Overall study findings and caveats: Compared with primary, the secondary response was weaker and peaked at day 5, not 15. Abundant clonotypes from the bulk population could get into FACS-sorted repertoires as contaminants. The booster response re-showed most primary clones: around 96% CD4, over 80% CD8.

V lost 5 bases to trimming and J lost 2 bases, with 9 bases between them. The CDR3 extends over 13 amino acids. Template switching by 5'RACE produced TCR cDNA, adding a universal primer site and UMIs. TCRdb re-called the 5' RACE reads through MiXCR, storing one row per CDR3 protein. This sample has 600,000 to 750,000 distinct CDR3 sequences, with about 12% found just once. The sample holds a few counts of this clonotype. What it binds is unknown. The receptor comes from a man aged 30 to 39 who received the YFV17D yellow fever vaccine. The material sequenced was PBMCs, taken on the day of the yellow fever booster vaccination. The rearrangement links TRBV12-3 or TRBV12-4 to TRBJ2-5; D remains ambiguous. This CDR3 reads CASSHGGQETQYF. In DNA form, the CDR3 reads TGTGCCAGCAGTCACGGCGGTCAAGAGACCCAGTACTTC.